This TCR beta chain was identified during a study of monozygotic twins with inflammatory bowel disease. Study-level results: Compared with healthy twins, IBD patients shared fewer clonotypes with others, especially with disease activity. There were differing immunosuppressive treatments, which may have added variability to patient repertoires.

Concerning this clonotype itself: No antigen is known for it.

Germline-derived CDR1 and CDR2 are SGHDT and YYEEEE. The CDR3 is 15 residues long. Input per TCR library consisted of around 4,000 ng of total RNA. Researchers put TCRalpha and TCRbeta cDNA through two nested PCRs lasting approximately 16 and 10 cycles. TCRdb reprocessed the 5' RACE reads and stores each CDR3 protein as one record, lacking DNA. The sample includes 110,000 to 150,000 distinct CDR3 sequences. The V and J genes are TRBV5-6 and TRBJ2-1; TCRdb's D call of TRBD2 is untestable without DNA. This sequence originates from a human donor with ulcerative colitis or Crohn's disease, or a healthy co-twin of an affected twin (not recorded which). Source material: blood. CDR3 loop: CASSLLAGEYNEQFF. The variable domain in full, with the rest retrieved from reference TRBV5-6 and TRBJ2-1, is DAGVTQSPTHLIKTRGQQVTLRCSPKSGHDTVSWYQQALGQGPQFIFQYYEEEERQRGNFPDRFSGHQFPNYSSELNVNALLLGDSALYLCASSLLAGEYNEQFFGPGTRLTVL.